The T cell receptor beta chain under discussion was sequenced for a study of Tregs in tolerant kidney transplant recipients (dated by TCRdb to about 2019). Regarding the complete study: TCRbeta sequencing was used in the study to identify donor-specific regulatory T cells before combined kidney and bone marrow transplantation, and the identified cells were then tracked after transplant. TCRbeta repertoire sequencing was used in a few healthy controls to compare several ways of expanding Tregs specific for an allogeneic donor. Overall study outcomes, separate from this receptor: The most biologically relevant and donor-specific TCRbeta repertoire appeared to be identified by expanding Tregs with activated donor B cells. The study was limited by small patient numbers, and the findings need validation in larger populations and under other immunosuppression protocols. Biological reproducibility was not directly assessed, although technical replication error appeared to be minimal.

Unstimulated Tregs (CD4+CD25+CD127-), CD4+ non-Tregs (CD4+CD25-), CD4 and CD8 cells were FACS-sorted from thawed PBMCs. Blood from healthy controls was obtained either from healthy volunteers or as purchased buffy coats. Healthy control blood was processed to PBMCs by Ficoll density gradient and cryopreserved, and patient PBMCs were collected before and after transplant. Genomic DNA was extracted from sorted cells with the QIAGEN DNeasy Blood and Tissue Kit for TCRbeta CDR3 sequencing. Through immunoSEQ, high-throughput TCRbeta CDR3 sequencing was done commercially, including PCR amplification with internal controls and bias correction. On the authors' methods: A unique productive TCRbeta sequence was defined by the CDR3 nucleotide sequence when primers matched, and otherwise by the CDR3 amino acid sequence together with the Vbeta and Jbeta genes. To correct for sorting error, sequences found in more than one sorted population at a frequency ratio of 2:1 or less were discarded, and the remaining shared sequences were assigned to the population with the higher frequency. Donor-reactive sequences were defined as at least 5-fold expanded in CFSE-low cells versus unstimulated cells, with frequency of at least 0.01% in CFSE-low cells. Jensen-Shannon divergence, calculated on the top 100 TCRbeta sequences ranked by frequency, was used to quantify repertoire divergence. When a sample had multiple sequencing runs, each run was corrected for sorting error separately and the runs were then pooled. Imported from immuneACCESS, the table was reduced by TCRdb to in-frame sequences with V and J called. These copies leave out some clones; in studies compared against another copy, an unresolved V gene accounts for under half, and the cause of the remainder is not known. That table is the source of V, J and clone size, and D and trimming were worked out from the DNA. Across this sample there are about 240,000 clones, with about 80% seen only once. The ten biggest clones cover under 0.65% of the sample.

Turning to this clone: There is no known antigen for this receptor. Base qualities are not recorded, but no much larger clone differs from it by a single base.

Trimming removed 0 bases from V and 5 bases from J; the gene matches leave 7 bases unexplained. Taken from cysteine to phenylalanine, the CDR3 has 15 residues. Only CDR3 DNA remains: 45 bases, in frame from the first base. The germline V gene encodes CDR1 SGHTS and CDR2 YDEGEE. Material for sequencing was CD4+ T cells from blood. The receptor was isolated from a human donor in good health. Recombination linked TRBV5-8 to TRBJ1-2; 7 nucleotides in the junction match TRBD1. CDR3 sequence: CASSLERGGGYGYTF. In nucleotide form, the sequence is TGTGCCAGCAGCTTGGAAAGAGGGGGCGGGTATGGCTACACCTTC.